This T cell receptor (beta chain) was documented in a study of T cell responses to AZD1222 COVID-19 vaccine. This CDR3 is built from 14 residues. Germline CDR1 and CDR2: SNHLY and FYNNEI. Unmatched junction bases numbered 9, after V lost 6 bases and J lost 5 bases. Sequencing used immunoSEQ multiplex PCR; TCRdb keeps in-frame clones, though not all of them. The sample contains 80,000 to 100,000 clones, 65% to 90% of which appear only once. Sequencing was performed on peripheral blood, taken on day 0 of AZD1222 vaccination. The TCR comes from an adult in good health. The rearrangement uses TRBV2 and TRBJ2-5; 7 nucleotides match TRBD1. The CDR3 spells CASREWTGSETQYF. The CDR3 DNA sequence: TGTGCCAGCAGAGAGTGGACAGGAAGCGAGACCCAGTACTTC.